This T cell receptor (beta chain) was sequenced during a study of human T cells and chemical hapten exposure. The J segment lost 5 bases and the V segment lost 5 bases, leaving 9 bases of the junction unmatched. This CDR3 has 14 amino acids. The V gene's germline CDR1 is PRHDT and CDR2 FYEKMQ (reference sequence). Ten or more counts support this clonotype. Time point specified: pre-sensitization, week 0. Treatment specified: therapeutic diphenylcyclopropenone sensitization with weekly scalp DPC. In the original processing: TCR counts had a median of about 94,000 per sample and spanned about 23,224 to 750,000. A single record per CDR3 protein comes from TCRdb applying MiXCR to the RACE reads. TCRdb, not the authors, supplied the V and J calls. The sample lists approximately 370,000 distinct CDR3 sequences; around 5% were seen once.

The source material was whole blood, sampled in connection with sensitization to the hapten diphenylcyclopropenone (DPC). The sequence was collected from a young woman with alopecia areata. Some clones in this sample may be carry-over from other donors' samples. V gene TRBV13 combines with J gene TRBJ2-7, with 7 bases fitting TRBD1. In nucleotides, the CDR3 is TGTGCCAGCAGCCTAAGACAGGGTATCGACGAGCAGTACTTC. It is translated as CASSLRQGIDEQYF.